This T cell receptor beta chain was sequenced during a study of beta chain features in type 1 diabetes. On average, the one heparinised blood draw given by each donor was around 110 mL. Staining for CD45RO/CCR7/CD25/CD127/CD95/CD27 allowed sorting of CD4+ naive, central memory, regulatory and stem cell-like memory cells. Expressed TCRB transcripts got sequenced, as all isolated RNA was reverse transcribed. Libraries were prepared by immunoSEQ multiplex PCR; TCRdb keeps only in-frame clonotypes and omits some of them. There are about 650,000 clones in the sample; around 12% occur only once, and more than 0.09% lies in the top ten. Regarding this clone: Its antigen is still unknown.

Study observations and caveats: All four CD4+ subsets of Type 1 diabetes patients contained TCRB CDR3s that were moderately but significantly shorter.

The J segment lost 2 bases and the V segment lost 2 bases, leaving 4 bases of the junction unmatched. The CDR3 spans 15 residues. The germline V gene encodes CDR1 LGHNA and CDR2 YNFKEQ. The sequence derives from a man aged 25 to 40 with type 1 diabetes. Sequenced material: naive CD4+ T cells from blood. The V and J genes are TRBV4-2 and TRBJ2-5; 8 positions agree with TRBD1. In DNA, the CDR3 is TGTGCCAGCAGCCAACTTGGACAGGGACAAGAGACCCAGTACTTC. This sequence encodes CASSQLGQGQETQYF.